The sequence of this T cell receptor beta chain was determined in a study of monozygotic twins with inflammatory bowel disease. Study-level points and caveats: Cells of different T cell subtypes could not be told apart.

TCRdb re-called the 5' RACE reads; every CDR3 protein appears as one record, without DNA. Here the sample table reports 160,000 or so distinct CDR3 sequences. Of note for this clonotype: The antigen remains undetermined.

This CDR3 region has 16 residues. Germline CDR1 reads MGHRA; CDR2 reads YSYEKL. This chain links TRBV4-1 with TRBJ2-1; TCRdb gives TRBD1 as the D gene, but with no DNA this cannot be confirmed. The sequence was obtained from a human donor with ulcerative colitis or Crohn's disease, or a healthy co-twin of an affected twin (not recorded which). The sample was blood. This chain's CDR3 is CASSPQDRGTGREQFF.